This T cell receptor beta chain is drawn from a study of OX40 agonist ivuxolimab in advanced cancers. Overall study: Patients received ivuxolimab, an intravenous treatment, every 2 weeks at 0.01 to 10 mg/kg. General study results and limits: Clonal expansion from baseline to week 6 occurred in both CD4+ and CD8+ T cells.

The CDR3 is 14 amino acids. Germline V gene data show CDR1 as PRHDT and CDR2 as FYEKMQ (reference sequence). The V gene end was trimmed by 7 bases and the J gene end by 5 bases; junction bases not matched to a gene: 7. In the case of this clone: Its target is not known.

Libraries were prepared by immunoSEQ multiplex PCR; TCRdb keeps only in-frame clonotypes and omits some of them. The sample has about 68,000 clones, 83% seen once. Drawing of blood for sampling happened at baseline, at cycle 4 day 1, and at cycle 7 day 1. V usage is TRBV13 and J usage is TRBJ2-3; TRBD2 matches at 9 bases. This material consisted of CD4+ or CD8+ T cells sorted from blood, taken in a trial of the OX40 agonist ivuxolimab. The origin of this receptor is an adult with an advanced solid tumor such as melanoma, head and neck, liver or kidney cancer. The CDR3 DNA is TGTGCCAGCATCTTTAGCGGGGGCGGAGATACGCAGTATTTT. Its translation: CASIFSGGGDTQYF.